These 26 T cell receptor beta chains were all obtained from the same sample, sequenced in a study of blood T cell repertoires in COVID-19. The repertoire was sequenced with immunoSEQ multiplex PCR; TCRdb's copy has only in-frame clones and lacks some. In the table there are about 58,000 clones, approximately 85% of which are singletons. The specimen sequenced was peripheral blood. These receptors were obtained from a human donor in a cohort sampled during active COVID-19.

The chain employs TRBV19 and TRBJ2-1, with 15 bases that match TRBD2. The germline V gene encodes CDR1 LNHDA and CDR2 SQIVND (reference sequence). The CDR3 has 15 residues. V was pared by 5 bases and J by 10 bases, with 6 bases of the junction left unmatched. The CDR3 region is CASSSGLAGGREQFF. The CDR3 nucleotides are TGTGCCAGTAGTTCGGGACTAGCGGGAGGTCGCGAGCAGTTCTTC.

This chain links TRBV28 with TRBJ1-4, with D possibly matching TRBD1 (5 bases). Germline CDR1 is MDHEN and CDR2 is SYDVKM. This CDR3 region has 16 residues. Trimming left V 4 bases short and J 0 bases short, with 12 bases between. Here the CDR3 DNA reads TGTGCCAGCAGTTCTCAGTCCAGGGCAACTAATGAAAAACTGTTTTTT. Translated, it gives CASSSQSRATNEKLFF.

The count of this clone is one. The CDR3 region has the DNA TGTGCCAGCAGTTACGCGCGGGTTGGCTACGAGCAGTACTTC. This translates into CASSYARVGYEQYF. V usage is TRBV6-5 and J usage is TRBJ2-7; tentative D call: TRBD2 (5 bases). CDR1 is MNHEY, CDR2 SVGAGI, per germline. With 2 bases removed from V and 3 bases from J, the gap between germline ends came to 11 bases. The CDR3 has 14 residues.

The J gene is TRBJ2-1, the V gene TRBV18; D possibly corresponds to TRBD2 (6 bases). Germline lookup yields CDR1 KGHSH and CDR2 LQKENI. This CDR3 region has 12 residues. V lost 2 bases to trimming and J lost 10 bases, with 9 bases between them. The CDR3 nucleotides read TGTGCCAGCTCACCATATAGCGGAGAGCAGTTCTTC. Encoded protein: CASSPYSGEQFF.

This sequence joins TRBV5-1 and TRBJ2-7, with 9 bases that match TRBD1. The CDR3 runs 14 residues. The germline CDR1 and CDR2 sequences are SGHRS and YFSETQ. After removal of 0 bases from V and 4 bases from J, the junction contained 2 bases not matched to a gene. The CDR3 coding sequence is TGCGCCAGCAGCTTGGTAGGGACAGGGTACGAGCAGTACTTC. This encodes CASSLVGTGYEQYF.

This chain connects TRBV19 to TRBJ1-2, with D possibly matching TRBD1 (5 bases). The CDR3 is 16 amino acids. V lost 2 bases to trimming and J lost 4 bases, with 17 bases between them. Germline V gene sequence: CDR1 LNHDA, CDR2 SQIVND (reference sequence). CDR3 nucleotide sequence: TGTGCCAGTAGTATACGGGAGCGGGGGAGAGGCTATGGCTACACCTTC. Translated, it gives CASSIRERGRGYGYTF.

The CDR3 region is CASSISGGSNQPQHF. CDR3 nucleotides: TGTGCCAGTAGTATATCGGGGGGCAGCAATCAGCCCCAGCATTTT. The chain combines TRBV19 with TRBJ1-5, with D perhaps TRBD1 (6 bases). V was shortened by 2 bases and J by 1 base, with 9 bases between the two germline ends. CDR3 length equals 15 residues. Germline-derived CDR1 and CDR2 are LNHDA and SQIVND (reference sequence).

The count of this clone is one. This sequence joins TRBV19 and TRBJ2-2; D gene unclear. V shed 6 bases and J shed 2 bases, with 10 bases lying between them. Germline lookup yields CDR1 LNHDA and CDR2 SQIVND (reference sequence). This CDR3 region has 14 residues. The CDR3, as DNA: TGTGCCAGTAGCGATCAGATAAACACCGGGGAGCTGTTTTTT. It translates to CASSDQINTGELFF.

The CDR3 coding sequence is TGTGCCTGGAGTGTTGGGCTACAAGAGACCCAGTACTTC. This encodes CAWSVGLQETQYF. V and J are TRBV30 and TRBJ2-5; D remains unclear. Trimming left V 0 bases short and J 2 bases short, with 7 bases between. This CDR3 comprises 13 residues. Germline V CDR1 and CDR2: GTSNPN, SVGIG (reference sequence).

The chain has TRBV19 and TRBJ2-3; the D gene is possibly TRBD2 (6 bases). The CDR3 has 18 amino acids. The germline CDR1 and CDR2 sequences are LNHDA and SQIVND (reference sequence). V dropped 2 bases and J dropped 2 bases, with 20 bases sitting between them. The DNA of the CDR3 is TGTGCCAGTAGTATATCTCAGAGTGGAGCGGGTATCACAGATACGCAGTATTTT. Protein product: CASSISQSGAGITDTQYF.

CDR3 sequence reads: CASRGEGGNEQFF. The DNA for the CDR3 is TGTGCCAGCAGGGGGGAGGGTGGCAATGAGCAGTTCTTC. The J gene is TRBJ2-1, the V gene TRBV12-3 or TRBV12-4; TRBD2 aligns across 7 bases. The trim removed 6 bases at V and 6 bases at J, leaving 5 bases unmatched. There are 13 residues in the CDR3.

The chain carries TRBV3-1 (or the pseudogene TRBV3-2) and TRBJ2-1; the D is unclear. The CDR3 runs 14 residues. V was cut by 3 bases and J by 0 bases, with 6 bases left in between. CDR1 is LGHDT and CDR2 is YNNKEL in the germline V gene (reference sequence). For the CDR3, the DNA is TGTGCCAGCAGCCAGCGGAGCTCCTACAATGAGCAGTTCTTC. It yields the protein CASSQRSSYNEQFF.

The V gene is TRBV7-8, the J gene TRBJ2-1, with 7 bases that match TRBD2. Germline V gives CDR1 SGHVS, CDR2 FQNEAQ. The CDR3 loop spans 15 amino acids. Losses at the gene ends were 5 bases for V and 2 bases for J; bases not matched to a gene: 6. The DNA for the CDR3 is TGTGCCAGCAGCATCCGGGAGGACCCCTACAATGAGCAGTTCTTC. Its protein product is CASSIREDPYNEQFF.

J is TRBJ2-7 and V is TRBV7-9; TRBD1 matches 10 bases. Germline V gene lookup returns CDR1 SEHNR and CDR2 FQNEAQ (reference sequence). This CDR3 is built from 15 residues. Trimming cost V 11 bases and J 0 bases; bases outside gene matches: 10. CDR3 coding DNA: TGTGCCGGCGGAGGGACAGGGGTCAGCTCCTACGAGCAGTACTTC. Protein: CAGGGTGVSSYEQYF.

This clone occurred once. The rearrangement links TRBV3-1 (or the pseudogene TRBV3-2) to TRBJ2-4; TRBD1 might be the D (6 bases). The CDR3 has 14 residues. The V gene lost 3 bases and the J gene lost 2 bases, with 8 bases spanning the gap. CDR1 is LGHDT and CDR2 is YNNKEL in the germline V gene (reference sequence). The CDR3 spells CASSQGATKNIQYF. The DNA for the CDR3 is TGTGCCAGCAGCCAGGGGGCTACCAAAAACATTCAGTACTTC.

V is TRBV14 and J is TRBJ1-5, with TRBD1 as a possible D gene (5 bases). This CDR3 contains 15 residues. Trimming took 1 base from V and 3 from J, leaving 10 bases between them. CDR1 and CDR2 (germline): SGHDN, FVKESK. The CDR3 reads CASSQGGGVNQPQHF. Written as DNA, the CDR3 is TGTGCCAGCAGCCAAGGGGGGGGTGTCAATCAGCCCCAGCATTTT.

The chain has TRBV5-1 and TRBJ1-1; 7 bases map to TRBD1. The CDR3 runs 15 residues. The germline V gene has CDR1 SGHRS and CDR2 YFSETQ. Trimming cost V 3 bases and J 1 base; bases outside gene matches: 6. The CDR3 sequence: CASSSRQGGNTEAFF. The CDR3 nucleotides are TGCGCCAGCAGCTCCCGACAGGGTGGGAACACTGAAGCTTTCTTT.

The chain has TRBV6-1 and TRBJ2-3; D gene uncertain. The CDR3 contains 16 residues. The V and J ends lost 0 bases and 4 bases respectively, with 14 bases between them. Germline CDR1 is MNHNS and CDR2 is SASEGT. This CDR3 is CASSEARRSASDTQYF. The DNA of the CDR3 is TGTGCCAGCAGTGAAGCGAGGCGGTCGGCTTCAGATACGCAGTATTTT.

The V and J genes are TRBV7-2 and TRBJ2-7; perhaps TRBD1 as D (5 bases). V was pared by 7 bases and J by 0 bases, with 16 bases between. The CDR3 length is 15 residues. Per the germline V gene, CDR1 is SGHTA and CDR2 is FQGNSA. The DNA of the CDR3 is TGTGCCAGCACCTCGACAGCGCAATCCTCCTACGAGCAGTACTTC. As protein: CASTSTAQSSYEQYF.

This chain uses TRBV5-6 with TRBJ2-3; D not resolved. This CDR3 comprises 13 residues. Germline V gene lookup returns CDR1 SGHDT and CDR2 YYEEEE. Trimming took 0 bases from V and 5 from J, leaving 7 bases between them. In DNA form, the CDR3 reads TGTGCCAGCAGCTTGGAATTCGGAGATACGCAGTATTTT. Translation: CASSLEFGDTQYF.

The chain combines TRBV19 with TRBJ2-5; 8 nucleotides align to TRBD2. The CDR3 extends over 15 amino acids. The germline V gene encodes CDR1 LNHDA and CDR2 SQIVND (reference sequence). Trimming at V came to 7 bases and at J to 0 bases, leaving 7 bases not matched to a gene. The CDR3 sequence is CASKAGDLDQETQYF. DNA of the CDR3: TGTGCCAGTAAAGCGGGAGACCTCGACCAAGAGACCCAGTACTTC.

The J gene is TRBJ2-6, the V gene TRBV5-4, with D unresolved. V shed 6 bases and J shed 0 bases, with 10 bases lying between them. The CDR3 has 15 amino acids. In germline, CDR1 is SGHNT, CDR2 YYREEE (reference sequence). The CDR3 bases are TGTGCCAGCACCCCAGTCCCCTCTGGGGCCAACGTCCTGACTTTC. Translating gives CASTPVPSGANVLTF.

The chain has TRBV19 and TRBJ1-5; D not certain. Germline CDR1 is LNHDA and CDR2 is SQIVND (reference sequence). The V end lost 1 base, the J end lost 5 bases, and 9 bases lay between the germline ends. This CDR3 has 14 amino acids. The CDR3 coding sequence is TGTGCCAGTAGTATAGCTCAGGACTATCAGCCCCAGCATTTT. Its translation: CASSIAQDYQPQHF.

V usage is TRBV15 and J usage is TRBJ2-7; 7 bases map to TRBD2. Germline V gene data show CDR1 as LNHNV and CDR2 as YYDKDF (reference sequence). The junction had 15 bases not matched to a gene; V was cut back by 3 bases and J by 7 bases. CDR3 size: 16 residues. The CDR3 loop is CATSSLTRGGVREQYF. The CDR3 bases are TGTGCCACCAGCAGTCTAACAAGGGGAGGGGTGAGGGAGCAGTACTTC. The complete variable domain, with remaining parts taken from reference TRBV15 and TRBJ2-7, reads DAMVIQNPRYQVTQFGKPVTLSCSQTLNHNVMYWYQQKSSQAPKLLFHYYDKDFNNEADTPDNFQSRRPNTSFCFLDIRSPGLGDTAMYLCATSSLTRGGVREQYFGPGTRLTVT.

V usage is TRBV4-1 and J usage is TRBJ1-1; TRBD1 aligns across 10 bases. The CDR3 spans 19 residues. Germline trimming cut 3 bases from V and 0 bases from J; bases unmatched to any gene: 13. Germline V gene lookup returns CDR1 MGHRA and CDR2 YSYEKL. The CDR3 coding sequence is TGCGCCAGCAGCCACCCAACGCACGGGACAGGGGCGCTGAACACTGAAGCTTTCTTT. This sequence encodes CASSHPTHGTGALNTEAFF.

This clone was picked up a small number of times. This chain connects TRBV2 to TRBJ2-7; TRBD1 matches at 7 bases. CDR1 and CDR2 from the germline V gene are SNHLY and FYNNEI. The V segment lost 9 bases and the J segment 2 bases; nucleotides outside the gene matches: 4. CDR3 size: 12 residues. The CDR3 nucleotides read TGTGCCAGTACAGGGGAGCCCTACGAGCAGTACTTC. It specifies CASTGEPYEQYF. Full variable domain (outside the CDR3, taken from reference TRBV2 and TRBJ2-7): EPEVTQTPSHQVTQMGQEVILRCVPISNHLYFYWYRQILGQKVEFLVSFYNNEISEKSEIFDDQFSVERPDGSNFTLKIRSTKLEDSAMYFCASTGEPYEQYFGPGTRLTVT.